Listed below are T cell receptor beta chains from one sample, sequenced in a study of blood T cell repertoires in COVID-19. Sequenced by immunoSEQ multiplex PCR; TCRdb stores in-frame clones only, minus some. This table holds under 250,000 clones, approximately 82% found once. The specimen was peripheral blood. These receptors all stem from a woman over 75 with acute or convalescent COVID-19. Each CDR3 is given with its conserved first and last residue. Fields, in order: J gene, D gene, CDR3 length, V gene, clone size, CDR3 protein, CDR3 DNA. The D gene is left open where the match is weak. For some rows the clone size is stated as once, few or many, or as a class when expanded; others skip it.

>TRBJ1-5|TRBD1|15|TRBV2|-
CASSGGQGSNQPQHF
TGTGCCAGCAGTGGAGGACAGGGGAGCAATCAGCCCCAGCATTTT
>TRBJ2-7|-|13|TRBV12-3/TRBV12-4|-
CASKRTETYEQYF
TGTGCCAGCAAGAGGACAGAGACCTACGAGCAGTACTTC
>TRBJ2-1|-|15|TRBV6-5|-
CASLLDSRAYNEQFF
TGTGCCAGCCTTTTGGACAGCCGCGCATACAATGAGCAGTTCTTC
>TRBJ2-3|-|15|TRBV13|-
CASSLSGESTDTQYF
TGTGCCAGCAGCTTATCCGGGGAGTCCACAGATACGCAGTATTTT
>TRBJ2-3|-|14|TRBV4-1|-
CASSPGGGTDTQYF
TGCGCCAGCAGCCCGGGGGGCGGCACAGATACGCAGTATTTT
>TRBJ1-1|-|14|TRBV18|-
CASSPAFVNTEAFF
TGTGCCAGCTCACCGGCTTTTGTGAACACTGAAGCTTTCTTT
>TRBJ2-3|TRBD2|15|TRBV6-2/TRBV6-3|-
CASSYSGLGWDTQYF
TGTGCCAGCAGTTACTCGGGACTAGGTTGGGATACGCAGTATTTT
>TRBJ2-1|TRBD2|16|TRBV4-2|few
CASTSGAGESYNEQFF
TGTGCCAGCACCTCTGGGGCGGGGGAGTCCTACAATGAGCAGTTCTTC
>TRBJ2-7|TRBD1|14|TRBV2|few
CASMADRGGYEQYF
TGTGCCAGCATGGCCGACAGGGGGGGATACGAGCAGTACTTC
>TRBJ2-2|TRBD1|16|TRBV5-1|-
CASSPSGTGYSGELFF
TGCGCCAGCAGCCCGTCGGGGACAGGGTACTCCGGGGAGCTGTTTTTT
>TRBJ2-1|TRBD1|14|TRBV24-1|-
CATSKPGGSNEQFF
TGTGCCACCAGTAAGCCAGGGGGCTCCAATGAGCAGTTCTTC
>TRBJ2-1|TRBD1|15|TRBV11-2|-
CASSRQGASYNEQFF
TGTGCCAGCAGCCGACAGGGGGCCTCCTACAATGAGCAGTTCTTC
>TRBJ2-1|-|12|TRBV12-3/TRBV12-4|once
CASSLLYNEQFF
TGTGCCAGCAGTCTCCTATACAATGAGCAGTTCTTC
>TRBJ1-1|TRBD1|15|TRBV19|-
CASSTTTGVNTEAFF
TGTGCCAGTAGTACTACGACAGGGGTGAACACTGAAGCTTTCTTT
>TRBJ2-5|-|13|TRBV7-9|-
CASSLDGGETQYF
TGTGCCAGCAGCTTAGACGGGGGAGAGACCCAGTACTTC
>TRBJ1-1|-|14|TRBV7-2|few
CASTPWSGSTEAFF
TGTGCCAGCACCCCATGGTCGGGGTCCACTGAAGCTTTCTTT
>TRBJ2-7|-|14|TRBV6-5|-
CASYSRDRSYEQYF
TGTGCCAGCTATAGCAGGGATCGCTCCTACGAGCAGTACTTC